One TCR beta chain is described in this entry. The data belong to a study of Ad26.COV2.S vaccination and SARS-CoV-2 variants. Assay: immunoSEQ multiplex PCR; the TCRdb copy retains only in-frame clones and omits some. The table lists hundreds of thousands of clones, 80% to 90% of them singletons, with about 2.4% in the top ten. V shed 4 bases, J shed 2 bases, and the junction held 5 bases outside the gene matches. This CDR3 is 14 amino acids long. Germline V gene lookup returns CDR1 SGHVS and CDR2 FQNEAQ. Indicated treatment: 15 to 20 received Ad26.COV2.S at low or high dose, single or two shots; about 5 received placebo; per-sample allocation not given. Day 63 following the first vaccine or placebo injection was when the samples were taken.

The chain uses TRBV7-8 and TRBJ2-7, with 7 bases fitting TRBD1. The receptor was isolated from a person between 18 and 65 years old who received the Ad26.COV2.S COVID-19 vaccine or a placebo. Specimen: peripheral blood, collected in a trial of Ad26.COV2.S vaccine versus placebo. In nucleotides, the CDR3 is TGTGCCAGCAGCTCGGGACAGTTAGCCTACGAGCAGTACTTC. Amino acid sequence: CASSSGQLAYEQYF. Full variable domain (outside the CDR3, taken from reference TRBV7-8 and TRBJ2-7): GAGVSQSPRYKVAKRGQDVALRCDPISGHVSLFWYQQALGQGPEFLTYFQNEAQLDKSGLPSDRFFAERPEGSVSTLKIQRTQQEDSAVYLCASSSGQLAYEQYFGPGTRLTVT.